A selection of T cell receptor beta chains follows, all from one sample in a study of cytomegalovirus exposure and HLA in healthy donors. Clones were read by immunoSEQ multiplex PCR, and TCRdb kept only the in-frame ones, dropping some. The sample holds fewer than 350,000 clones, roughly 90% seen once. The sequenced sample was PBMCs. Every receptor here comes from a woman aged 18-29 years in good health and CMV-seronegative. Each CDR3 is given with its conserved first and last residue. A D gene is named only where the DNA matches it firmly. Clone size, where shown, is once, few, many, or a class for clones that have expanded.

d_call	v_call	clone_size	cdr3_length	j_call	cdr3_aa	cdr3_nt
-	TRBV29-1	once	14	TRBJ2-7	CSVEGREDSYEQYF	TGCAGCGTTGAGGGCAGGGAGGACTCCTACGAGCAGTACTTC
-	TRBV6-6	-	13	TRBJ2-7	CASSYGHTYEQYF	TGTGCCAGCAGTTATGGACATACCTACGAGCAGTACTTC
-	TRBV29-1	-	14	TRBJ1-1	CSVEGRGASTEAFF	TGCAGCGTTGAAGGCCGGGGGGCAAGCACTGAAGCTTTCTTT
-	TRBV7-9	-	14	TRBJ2-2	CASFQGAINGELFF	TGTGCCAGCTTCCAAGGAGCCATTAACGGGGAGCTGTTTTTT
TRBD1	TRBV5-1	-	17	TRBJ2-2	CASSGLFTGGNTGELFF	TGCGCCAGCAGCGGCCTCTTTACAGGGGGGAACACCGGGGAGCTGTTTTTT
-	TRBV19	few	14	TRBJ1-5	CASMPGVSNQPQHF	TGTGCCAGTATGCCGGGAGTTAGCAATCAGCCCCAGCATTTT
TRBD2	TRBV10-3	-	21	TRBJ2-5	CAISPGGNLAGDYRFQETQYF	TGTGCCATCAGTCCGGGTGGGAACCTAGCGGGAGACTACCGATTCCAAGAGACCCAGTACTTC
TRBD1	TRBV19	-	16	TRBJ1-3	CASSIGGQPSGNTIYF	TGTGCCAGTAGTATAGGGGGACAGCCATCTGGAAACACCATATATTTT
-	TRBV13	-	17	TRBJ2-7	CASSSPRRAGSSYEQYF	TGTGCCAGCAGCTCACCCCGCAGGGCGGGAAGCTCCTACGAGCAGTACTTC
-	TRBV30	few	11	TRBJ1-2	CAWRGQMGYTF	TGTGCCTGGAGAGGACAGATGGGGTACACCTTC
-	TRBV7-3	-	16	TRBJ2-3	CASSFGMGVSADTQYF	TGTGCCAGCAGCTTTGGTATGGGAGTCTCGGCAGATACGCAGTATTTT
-	TRBV10-2	-	14	TRBJ1-2	CASSETPGIWGYTF	TGCGCCAGCAGTGAGACCCCAGGGATCTGGGGCTACACCTTC
-	TRBV5-1	-	15	TRBJ1-5	CASSEGTSLGQPQHF	TGCGCCAGCAGCGAGGGGACTTCGCTGGGTCAGCCCCAGCATTTT
TRBD2	TRBV7-2	-	16	TRBJ2-3	CASSWGLAGVGDTQYF	TGTGCCAGCAGCTGGGGACTAGCGGGAGTAGGCGATACGCAGTATTTT
-	TRBV9	-	15	TRBJ2-1	CASSVSFGGSDEQFF	TGTGCCAGCAGCGTAAGTTTTGGAGGGAGTGATGAGCAGTTCTTC
TRBD1	TRBV2	-	15	TRBJ1-5	CASSGDRGGNQPQHF	TGTGCCAGCAGTGGGGACAGGGGAGGTAATCAGCCCCAGCATTTT
TRBD2	TRBV30	-	15	TRBJ2-1	CAWRGLAGAYNEQFF	TGTGCCTGGAGGGGCCTAGCGGGAGCTTACAATGAGCAGTTCTTC
-	TRBV28	-	15	TRBJ2-7	CASSRTATEGYEQYF	TGTGCCAGCAGCCGAACAGCAACGGAGGGGTACGAGCAGTACTTC
-	TRBV28	-	14	TRBJ1-2	CASSLGSASYGYTF	TGTGCCAGCAGTTTAGGTAGTGCAAGCTATGGCTACACCTTC
-	TRBV6-1	-	13	TRBJ1-1	CASSEEHIAEAFF	TGTGCCAGCAGTGAAGAGCATATCGCTGAAGCTTTCTTT
-	TRBV27	-	14	TRBJ1-5	CASSSTGFNQPQHF	TGTGCCAGCAGTTCCACAGGGTTCAATCAGCCCCAGCATTTT
TRBD2	TRBV30	-	14	TRBJ2-3	CAWSGGIGTDTQYF	TGTGCCTGGAGCGGGGGGATAGGCACAGATACGCAGTATTTT
-	TRBV5-1	-	17	TRBJ2-3	CASSSRGTGFSTDTQYF	TGCGCCAGCAGCTCCCGAGGGACTGGATTTAGCACAGATACGCAGTATTTT
-	TRBV25-1	-	16	TRBJ2-3	CASSEQGRGGTDTQYF	TGTGCCAGCAGTGAACAGGGCCGAGGTGGCACAGATACGCAGTATTTT
TRBD2	TRBV27	-	14	TRBJ2-5	CASRGGQLQETQYF	TGTGCCAGCCGGGGGGGGCAGCTTCAAGAGACCCAGTACTTC
TRBD2	TRBV13	-	15	TRBJ2-7	CASSAISGSSYEQYF	TGTGCCAGCAGCGCCATAAGCGGGAGTTCCTACGAGCAGTACTTC
TRBD2	TRBV6-1	-	16	TRBJ2-7	CASSEHRTSGSGEQYF	TGTGCCAGCAGTGAACACCGGACTAGCGGGAGCGGCGAGCAGTACTTC